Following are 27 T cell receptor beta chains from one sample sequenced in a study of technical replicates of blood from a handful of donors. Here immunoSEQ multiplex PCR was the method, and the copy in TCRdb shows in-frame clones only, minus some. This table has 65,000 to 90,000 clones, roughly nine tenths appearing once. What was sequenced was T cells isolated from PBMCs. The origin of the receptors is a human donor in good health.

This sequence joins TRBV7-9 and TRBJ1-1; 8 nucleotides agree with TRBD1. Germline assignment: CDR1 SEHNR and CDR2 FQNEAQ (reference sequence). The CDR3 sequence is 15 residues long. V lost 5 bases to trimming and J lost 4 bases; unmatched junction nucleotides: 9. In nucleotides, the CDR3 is TGTGCCAGCAGCCCCAGACAGGGGTTGACCACTGAAGCTTTCTTT. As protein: CASSPRQGLTTEAFF.

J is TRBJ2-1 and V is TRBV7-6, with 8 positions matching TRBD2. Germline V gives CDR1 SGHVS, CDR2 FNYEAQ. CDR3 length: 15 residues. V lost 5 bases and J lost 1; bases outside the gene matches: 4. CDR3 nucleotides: TGTGCCAGCAGCCGCTTAGCGGGATCCTACAATGAGCAGTTCTTC. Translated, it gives CASSRLAGSYNEQFF.

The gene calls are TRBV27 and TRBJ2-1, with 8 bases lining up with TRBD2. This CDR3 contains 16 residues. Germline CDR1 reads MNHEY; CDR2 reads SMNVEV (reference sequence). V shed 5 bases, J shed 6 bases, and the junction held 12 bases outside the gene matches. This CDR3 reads CASSRPSLTSGNEQFF. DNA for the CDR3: TGTGCCAGCAGTCGCCCCAGTCTTACTAGCGGCAATGAGCAGTTCTTC.

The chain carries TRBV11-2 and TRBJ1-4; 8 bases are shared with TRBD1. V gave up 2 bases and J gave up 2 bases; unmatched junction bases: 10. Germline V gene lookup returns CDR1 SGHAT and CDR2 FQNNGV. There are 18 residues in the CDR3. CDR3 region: CASSLFWAGGLTNEKLFF. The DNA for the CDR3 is TGTGCCAGCAGCTTATTTTGGGCAGGGGGCTTGACTAATGAAAAACTGTTTTTT. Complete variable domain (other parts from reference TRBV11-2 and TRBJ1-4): EAGVAQSPRYKIIEKRQSVAFWCNPISGHATLYWYQQILGQGPKLLIQFQNNGVVDDSQLPKDRFSAERLKGVDSTLKIQPAKLEDSAVYLCASSLFWAGGLTNEKLFFGSGTQLSVL.

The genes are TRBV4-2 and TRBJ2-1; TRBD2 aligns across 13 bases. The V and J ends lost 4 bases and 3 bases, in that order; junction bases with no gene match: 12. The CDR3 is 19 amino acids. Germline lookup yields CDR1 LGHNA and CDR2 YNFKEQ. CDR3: CASSLKVGLAGDGYNEQFF. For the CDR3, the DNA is TGTGCCAGCAGCCTAAAGGTCGGACTAGCGGGAGATGGCTACAATGAGCAGTTCTTC.

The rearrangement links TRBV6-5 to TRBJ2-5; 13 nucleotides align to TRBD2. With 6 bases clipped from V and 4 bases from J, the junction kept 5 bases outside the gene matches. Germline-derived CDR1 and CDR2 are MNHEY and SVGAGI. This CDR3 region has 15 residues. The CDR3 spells CASRRTSGRGETQYF. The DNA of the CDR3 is TGTGCCAGCAGGAGGACTAGCGGGAGAGGAGAGACCCAGTACTTC.

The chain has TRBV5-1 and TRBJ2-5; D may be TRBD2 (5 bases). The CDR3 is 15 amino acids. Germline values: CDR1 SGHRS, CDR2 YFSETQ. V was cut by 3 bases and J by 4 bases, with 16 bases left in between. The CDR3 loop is CASSSGLRLPETQYF. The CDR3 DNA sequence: TGCGCCAGCAGCTCTGGACTCCGGCTCCCAGAGACCCAGTACTTC.

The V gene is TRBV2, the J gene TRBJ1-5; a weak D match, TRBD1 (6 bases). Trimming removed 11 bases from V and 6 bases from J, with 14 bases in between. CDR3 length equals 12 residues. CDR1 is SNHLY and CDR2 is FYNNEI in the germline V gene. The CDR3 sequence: CAVQQGGQPQHF. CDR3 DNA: TGTGCCGTACAACAGGGTGGTCAGCCCCAGCATTTT.

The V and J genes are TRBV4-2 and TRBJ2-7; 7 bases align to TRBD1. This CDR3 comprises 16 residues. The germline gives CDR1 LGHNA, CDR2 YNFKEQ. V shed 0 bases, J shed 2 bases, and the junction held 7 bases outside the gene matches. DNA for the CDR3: TGTGCCAGCAGCCAAGATCCTCAGGGGGTTACCTACGAGCAGTACTTC. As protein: CASSQDPQGVTYEQYF.

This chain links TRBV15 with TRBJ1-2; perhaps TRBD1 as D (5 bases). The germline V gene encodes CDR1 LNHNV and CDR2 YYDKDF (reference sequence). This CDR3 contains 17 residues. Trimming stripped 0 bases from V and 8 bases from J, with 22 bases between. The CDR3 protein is CATSRDLGRGRHGGYTF. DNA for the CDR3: TGTGCCACCAGCAGAGATCTGGGGAGGGGCCGGCATGGAGGCTACACCTTC. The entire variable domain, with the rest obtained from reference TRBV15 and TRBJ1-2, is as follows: DAMVIQNPRYQVTQFGKPVTLSCSQTLNHNVMYWYQQKSSQAPKLLFHYYDKDFNNEADTPDNFQSRRPNTSFCFLDIRSPGLGDTAMYLCATSRDLGRGRHGGYTFGSGTRLTVV.

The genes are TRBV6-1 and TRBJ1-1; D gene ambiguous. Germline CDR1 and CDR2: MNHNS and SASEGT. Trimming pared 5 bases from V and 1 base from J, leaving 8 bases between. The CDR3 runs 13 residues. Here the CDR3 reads CASSKTGNTEAFF. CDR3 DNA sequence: TGTGCCAGCAGTAAAACTGGGAACACTGAAGCTTTCTTT.

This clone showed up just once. Written as DNA, the CDR3 is TGTGCCAGCAGTTCGTACCGGGACTTCCAAGAGACCCAGTACTTC. Translated, it gives CASSSYRDFQETQYF. The rearrangement joins TRBV2 to TRBJ2-5, with D tentatively TRBD2 (6 bases). The V and J ends lost 5 bases and 1 base respectively, with 14 bases between them. The CDR3 sequence is 15 residues long. Germline loops: CDR1 SNHLY, CDR2 FYNNEI. The variable domain in full, with the rest retrieved from reference TRBV2 and TRBJ2-5, is EPEVTQTPSHQVTQMGQEVILRCVPISNHLYFYWYRQILGQKVEFLVSFYNNEISEKSEIFDDQFSVERPDGSNFTLKIRSTKLEDSAMYFCASSSYRDFQETQYFGPGTRLLVL.

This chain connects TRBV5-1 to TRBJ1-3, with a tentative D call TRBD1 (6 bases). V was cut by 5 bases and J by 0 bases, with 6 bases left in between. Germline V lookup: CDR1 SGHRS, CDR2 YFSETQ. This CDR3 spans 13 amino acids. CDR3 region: CASRDSSGNTIYF. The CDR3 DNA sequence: TGCGCCAGCAGGGACAGCTCTGGAAACACCATATATTTT. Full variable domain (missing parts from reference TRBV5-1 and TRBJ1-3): KAGVTQTPRYLIKTRGQQVTLSCSPISGHRSVSWYQQTPGQGLQFLFEYFSETQRNKGNFPGRFSGRQFSNSRSEMNVSTLELGDSALYLCASRDSSGNTIYFGEGSWLTVV.

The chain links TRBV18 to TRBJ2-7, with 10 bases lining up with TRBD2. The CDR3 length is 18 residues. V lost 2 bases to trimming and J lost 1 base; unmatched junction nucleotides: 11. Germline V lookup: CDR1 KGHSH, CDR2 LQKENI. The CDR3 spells CASSPNPTLAGVSYEQYF. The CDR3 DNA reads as TGTGCCAGCTCACCAAACCCGACTCTAGCGGGAGTTTCCTACGAGCAGTACTTC.

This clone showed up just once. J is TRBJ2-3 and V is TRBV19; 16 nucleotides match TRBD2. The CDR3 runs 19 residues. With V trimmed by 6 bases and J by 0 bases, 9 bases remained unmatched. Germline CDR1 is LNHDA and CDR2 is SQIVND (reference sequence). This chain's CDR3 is CASSQMGLAGGISTDTQYF. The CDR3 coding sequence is TGTGCCAGTAGCCAAATGGGACTAGCGGGGGGGATAAGCACAGATACGCAGTATTTT.

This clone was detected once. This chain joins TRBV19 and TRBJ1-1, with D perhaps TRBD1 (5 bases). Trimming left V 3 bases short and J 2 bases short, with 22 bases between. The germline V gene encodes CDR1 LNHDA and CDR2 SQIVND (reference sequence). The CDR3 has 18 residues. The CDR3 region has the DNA TGTGCCAGTAGTATGAGTAGACTCGACAGCTCGATAAACACTGAAGCTTTCTTT. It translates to CASSMSRLDSSINTEAFF. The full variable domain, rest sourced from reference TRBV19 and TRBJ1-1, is DGGITQSPKYLFRKEGQNVTLSCEQNLNHDAMYWYRQDPGQGLRLIYYSQIVNDFQKGDIAEGYSVSREKKESFPLTVTSAQKNPTAFYLCASSMSRLDSSINTEAFFGQGTRLTVV.

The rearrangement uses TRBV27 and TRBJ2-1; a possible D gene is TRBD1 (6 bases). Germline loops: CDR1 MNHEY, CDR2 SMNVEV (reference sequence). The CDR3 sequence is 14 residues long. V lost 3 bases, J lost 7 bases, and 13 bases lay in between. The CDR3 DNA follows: TGTGCCAGCAGTTTCCAGGGGTGGGAGAATGAGCAGTTCTTC. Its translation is CASSFQGWENEQFF.

CDR3 nucleotides: TGCGCCAGCAGCTCAAAGACTAGCGGAAACAATGAGCAGTTCTTC. Encoded protein: CASSSKTSGNNEQFF. The gene calls are TRBV5-1 and TRBJ2-1; 9 nucleotides agree with TRBD2. Germline CDR1 and CDR2: SGHRS and YFSETQ. The V and J ends lost 3 bases and 5 bases, in that order; junction bases with no gene match: 6. CDR3 length: 15 amino acids. The full variable domain, with the rest looked up from reference TRBV5-1 and TRBJ2-1, is KAGVTQTPRYLIKTRGQQVTLSCSPISGHRSVSWYQQTPGQGLQFLFEYFSETQRNKGNFPGRFSGRQFSNSRSEMNVSTLELGDSALYLCASSSKTSGNNEQFFGPGTRLTVL.

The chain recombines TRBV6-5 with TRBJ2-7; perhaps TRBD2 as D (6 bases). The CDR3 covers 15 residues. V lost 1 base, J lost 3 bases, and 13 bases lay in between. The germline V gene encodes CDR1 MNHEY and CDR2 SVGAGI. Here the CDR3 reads CASSYFPKGGYEQYF. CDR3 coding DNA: TGTGCCAGCAGTTACTTTCCGAAGGGAGGCTACGAGCAGTACTTC.

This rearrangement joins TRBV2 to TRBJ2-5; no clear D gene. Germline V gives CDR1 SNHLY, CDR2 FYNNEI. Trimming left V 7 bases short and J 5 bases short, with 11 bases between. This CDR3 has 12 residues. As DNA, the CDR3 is TGTGCCAGCAAGAACGACGGGGAGACCCAGTACTTC. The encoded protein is CASKNDGETQYF.

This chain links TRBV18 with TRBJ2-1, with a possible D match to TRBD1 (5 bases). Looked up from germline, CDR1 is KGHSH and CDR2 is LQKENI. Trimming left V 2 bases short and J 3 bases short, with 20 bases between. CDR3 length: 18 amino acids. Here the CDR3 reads CASSPVFQGWGIYNEQFF. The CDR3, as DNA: TGTGCCAGCTCACCAGTTTTCCAGGGATGGGGCATCTACAATGAGCAGTTCTTC.

The CDR3, as DNA: TGTGCCAGCAGCTTCGGACAGGGCTACGAGCAGTACTTC. Translation gives CASSFGQGYEQYF. This chain links TRBV11-2 with TRBJ2-7; 8 nucleotides agree with TRBD1. The V segment lost 3 bases and the J segment 3 bases; nucleotides outside the gene matches: 1. The CDR3 runs 13 residues. Germline V gene sequence: CDR1 SGHAT, CDR2 FQNNGV.

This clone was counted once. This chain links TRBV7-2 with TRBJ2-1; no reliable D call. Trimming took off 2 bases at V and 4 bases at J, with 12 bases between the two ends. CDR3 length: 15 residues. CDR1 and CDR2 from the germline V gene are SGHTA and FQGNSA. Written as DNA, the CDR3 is TGTGCCAGCAGCTTATCAACCGCGACTTACAATGAGCAGTTCTTC. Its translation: CASSLSTATYNEQFF.

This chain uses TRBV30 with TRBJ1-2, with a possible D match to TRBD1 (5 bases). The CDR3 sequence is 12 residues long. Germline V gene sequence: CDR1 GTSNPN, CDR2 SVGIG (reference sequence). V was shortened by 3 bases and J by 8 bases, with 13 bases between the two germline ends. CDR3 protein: CAWRGQLEGYTF. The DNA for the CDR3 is TGTGCCTGGAGAGGACAACTCGAGGGCTACACCTTC.

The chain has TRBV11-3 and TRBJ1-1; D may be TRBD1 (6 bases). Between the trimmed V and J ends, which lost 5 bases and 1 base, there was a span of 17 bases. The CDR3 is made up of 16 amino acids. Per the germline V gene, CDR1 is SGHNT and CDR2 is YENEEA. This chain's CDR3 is CASSAEEDSPNTEAFF. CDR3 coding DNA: TGTGCCAGCAGCGCAGAAGAGGACAGTCCGAACACTGAAGCTTTCTTT.

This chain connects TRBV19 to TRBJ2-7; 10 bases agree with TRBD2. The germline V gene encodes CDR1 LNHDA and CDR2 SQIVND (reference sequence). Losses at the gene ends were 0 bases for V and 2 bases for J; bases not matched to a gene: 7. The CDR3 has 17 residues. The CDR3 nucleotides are TGTGCCAGTAGTATAGACCCTCGGACTAGCGGCACCTACGAGCAGTACTTC. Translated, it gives CASSIDPRTSGTYEQYF.

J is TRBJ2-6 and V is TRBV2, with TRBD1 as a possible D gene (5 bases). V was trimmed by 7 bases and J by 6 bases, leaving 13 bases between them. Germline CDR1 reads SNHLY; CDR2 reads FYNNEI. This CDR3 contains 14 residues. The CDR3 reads CASKDSAQANVLTF. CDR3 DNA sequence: TGTGCCAGCAAAGACAGTGCCCAGGCCAACGTCCTGACTTTC. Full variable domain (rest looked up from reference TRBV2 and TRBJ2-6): EPEVTQTPSHQVTQMGQEVILRCVPISNHLYFYWYRQILGQKVEFLVSFYNNEISEKSEIFDDQFSVERPDGSNFTLKIRSTKLEDSAMYFCASKDSAQANVLTFGAGSRLTVL.